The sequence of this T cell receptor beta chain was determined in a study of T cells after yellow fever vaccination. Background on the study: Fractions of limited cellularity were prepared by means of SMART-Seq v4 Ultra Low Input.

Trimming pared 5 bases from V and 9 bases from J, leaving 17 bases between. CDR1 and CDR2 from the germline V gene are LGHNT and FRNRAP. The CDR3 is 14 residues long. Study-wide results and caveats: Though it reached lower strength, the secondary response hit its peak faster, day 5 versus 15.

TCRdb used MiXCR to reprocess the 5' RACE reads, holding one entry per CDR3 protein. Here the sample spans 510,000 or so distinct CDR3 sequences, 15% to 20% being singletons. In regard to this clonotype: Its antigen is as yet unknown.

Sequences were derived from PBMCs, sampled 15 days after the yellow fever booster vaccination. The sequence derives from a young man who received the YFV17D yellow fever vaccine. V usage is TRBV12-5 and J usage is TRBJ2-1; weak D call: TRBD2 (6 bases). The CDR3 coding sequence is TGTGCTAGTGGTGCCTCCGGGGGTTTTAGTGAGCAGTTCTTC. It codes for CASGASGGFSEQFF.